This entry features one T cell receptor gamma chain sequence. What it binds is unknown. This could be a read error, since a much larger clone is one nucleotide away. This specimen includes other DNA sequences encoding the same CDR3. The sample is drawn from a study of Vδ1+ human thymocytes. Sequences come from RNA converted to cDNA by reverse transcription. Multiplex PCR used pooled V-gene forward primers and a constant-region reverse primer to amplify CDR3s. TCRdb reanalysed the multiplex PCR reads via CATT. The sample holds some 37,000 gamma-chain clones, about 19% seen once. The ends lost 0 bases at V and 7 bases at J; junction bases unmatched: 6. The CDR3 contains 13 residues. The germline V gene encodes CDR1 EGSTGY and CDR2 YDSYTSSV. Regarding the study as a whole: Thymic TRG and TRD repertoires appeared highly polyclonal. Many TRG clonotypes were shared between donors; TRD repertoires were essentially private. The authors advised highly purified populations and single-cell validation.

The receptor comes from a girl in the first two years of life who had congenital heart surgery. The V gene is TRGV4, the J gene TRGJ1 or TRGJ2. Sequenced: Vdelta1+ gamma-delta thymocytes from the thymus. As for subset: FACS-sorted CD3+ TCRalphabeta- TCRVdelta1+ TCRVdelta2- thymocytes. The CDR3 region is CATWDGRYYKKLF. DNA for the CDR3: TGTGCCACCTGGGATGGGCGTTACTATAAGAAACTCTTT.